A selection of T cell receptor beta chains follows, all from one sample in a study of OX40 agonist ivuxolimab in advanced cancers. Only in-frame clones appear in the TCRdb table, and some are missing; sequencing was by immunoSEQ multiplex PCR. Seen here are roughly 64,000 clones, 84% observed once, and the top ten hold over 2%. Sequencing was performed on CD4+ or CD8+ T cells sorted from blood, taken in a trial of the OX40 agonist ivuxolimab. The receptors were gathered from an adult with an advanced solid tumor such as melanoma, head and neck, liver or kidney cancer. The CDR3 runs from the conserved cysteine through the conserved F or W. The D gene is left open where the match is weak. Only some rows state a clone size, as once, few, many or a class for expanded clones.

D: TRBD1
size: .
V: TRBV29-1
J: TRBJ2-5
DNA: TGCAGCGTAAAACAGGGGGTTACGGAGACCCAGTACTTC
CDR3: CSVKQGVTETQYF

D: .
size: .
V: TRBV15
J: TRBJ2-7
DNA: TGTGCCACCAGCAGAGATAGGGCCGCCTACGAGCAGTACTTC
CDR3: CATSRDRAAYEQYF

D: .
size: .
V: TRBV5-4
J: TRBJ1-6
DNA: TGTGCCAGCAGCTCGGAGGGGATCTCCTATAATTCACCCCTCCACTTT
CDR3: CASSSEGISYNSPLHF

D: TRBD1
size: .
V: TRBV18
J: TRBJ2-2
DNA: TGTGCCAGCTCACCGACAGGGAAGGGGGAGCTGTTTTTT
CDR3: CASSPTGKGELFF

D: TRBD2
size: .
V: TRBV25-1
J: TRBJ2-5
DNA: TGTGCCAGCAGTAAACCGGGACTAGTCCAAGAGACCCAGTACTTC
CDR3: CASSKPGLVQETQYF

D: TRBD2
size: .
V: TRBV7-3
J: TRBJ2-5
DNA: TGTGCCAGCAGCTTACGGGAGGGCCGGTCAGAGACCCAGTACTTC
CDR3: CASSLREGRSETQYF

D: .
size: .
V: TRBV6-5
J: TRBJ2-7
DNA: TGTGCCAGCAAGTGGTACAGGACAGAAGACTACGAGCAGTACTTC
CDR3: CASKWYRTEDYEQYF

D: TRBD2
size: .
V: TRBV18
J: TRBJ2-5
DNA: TGTGCCAGCTCACCTGTAGCGGGAGTAGCTGTTGAGACCCAGTACTTC
CDR3: CASSPVAGVAVETQYF

D: .
size: .
V: TRBV28
J: TRBJ1-2
DNA: TGTGCCAGCAGTCTCTTGGGGGGCTGGGGCTACACCTTC
CDR3: CASSLLGGWGYTF

D: .
size: few
V: TRBV18
J: TRBJ1-6
DNA: TGTGCCAGCTCACCATCGGGGTTTGATTCACCCCTCCACTTT
CDR3: CASSPSGFDSPLHF

D: TRBD1
size: .
V: TRBV28
J: TRBJ2-5
DNA: TGTGCCAGCAGTCCACTAGGACAGGGGGTCGAGACCCAGTACTTC
CDR3: CASSPLGQGVETQYF

D: TRBD1
size: .
V: TRBV7-8
J: TRBJ2-3
DNA: TGTGCCAGCAGCTTCACAGGGGGCAACACAGATACGCAGTATTTT
CDR3: CASSFTGGNTDTQYF

D: .
size: .
V: TRBV7-8
J: TRBJ1-5
DNA: TGTGCCAGCAGCTTAGGCCGACGGGGGCGTTTGGGTCAGCCCCAGCATTTT
CDR3: CASSLGRRGRLGQPQHF

D: .
size: .
V: TRBV6-5
J: TRBJ1-2
DNA: TGTGCCAGCACCAAAGGGGAAATCTATGGCTACACCTTC
CDR3: CASTKGEIYGYTF

D: TRBD1
size: once
V: TRBV5-4
J: TRBJ2-1
DNA: TGTGCCAGTATCCGGGACAGGGCTGACAATGAGCAGTTCTTC
CDR3: CASIRDRADNEQFF

D: TRBD1
size: few
V: TRBV5-6
J: TRBJ2-7
DNA: TGTGCCAGCAGCTTGCGGGGCCGACAGGGACAGTACTTC
CDR3: CASSLRGRQGQYF

D: .
size: .
V: TRBV7-2
J: TRBJ2-3
DNA: TGTGCCAGCAGCTCGCAGGGGTCTAGCACAGATACGCAGTATTTT
CDR3: CASSSQGSSTDTQYF

D: TRBD1
size: .
V: TRBV5-1
J: TRBJ2-1
DNA: TGCGCCAGCAGCTTGGCGGGACAGGTGTACAATGAGCAGTTCTTC
CDR3: CASSLAGQVYNEQFF

D: .
size: once
V: TRBV9
J: TRBJ2-2
DNA: TGTGCCAGCAGCGTAGTACCGACCGGGGAGCTGTTTTTT
CDR3: CASSVVPTGELFF

D: .
size: few
V: TRBV5-6
J: TRBJ2-3
DNA: TGTGCCAGCAGCTCCCGGGACACCACAGATACGCAGTATTTT
CDR3: CASSSRDTTDTQYF

D: .
size: .
V: TRBV20-1
J: TRBJ2-1
DNA: TGCAGTGCTGGGGCCGACAATGAGCAGTTCTTC
CDR3: CSAGADNEQFF

D: .
size: .
V: TRBV6-5
J: TRBJ1-5
DNA: TGTGCCAGCAGTTACAACGGGAGTCCCAATCAGCCCCAGCATTTT
CDR3: CASSYNGSPNQPQHF

D: TRBD1
size: .
V: TRBV6-5
J: TRBJ2-7
DNA: TGTGCCAGCAGCCGCCACGGACAGGGTGGTTACGAGCAGTACTTC
CDR3: CASSRHGQGGYEQYF

D: .
size: .
V: TRBV7-3
J: TRBJ2-2
DNA: TGTGCCAGCAGCTTAGGACGGGATAACACCGGGGAGCTGTTTTTT
CDR3: CASSLGRDNTGELFF

D: TRBD1
size: .
V: TRBV9
J: TRBJ1-3
DNA: TGTGCCAGCAGCGCGAGGGGGCGATCTGGAAACACCATATATTTT
CDR3: CASSARGRSGNTIYF

D: .
size: once
V: TRBV7-2
J: TRBJ2-1
DNA: TGTGCCAGCAGCTTAATGTCCAGCGGCTCTTCTCCAGGGCAGTTCTTC
CDR3: CASSLMSSGSSPGQFF

D: .
size: .
V: TRBV11-2
J: TRBJ1-5
DNA: TGTGCCAGCAGCTTATCCCAGGGCAATCAGCCCCAGCATTTT
CDR3: CASSLSQGNQPQHF

D: .
size: .
V: TRBV18
J: TRBJ2-3
DNA: TGTGCCAGCTCATTGACTCCGCAGGATACGCAGTATTTT
CDR3: CASSLTPQDTQYF

D: .
size: .
V: TRBV6-6
J: TRBJ1-2
DNA: TGTGCCAGTTATCTTGAGAGCTACACCTTC
CDR3: CASYLESYTF

D: .
size: once
V: TRBV5-1
J: TRBJ2-7
DNA: TGCGCCAGCAGCTTGCAAGGGGCCGAGCAGTACTTC
CDR3: CASSLQGAEQYF

D: .
size: .
V: TRBV7-2
J: TRBJ2-6
DNA: TGTGCCAGCAGCGTCTTACGACAAAGTCGGGCCAACGTCCTGACTTTC
CDR3: CASSVLRQSRANVLTF